This T cell receptor beta chain was recorded in a study of T cell responses to AZD1222 COVID-19 vaccine (dated by TCRdb to the early 2020s). With regard to the full study: AZD1222 recipients given second doses at about 4 weeks or at about 12 weeks were pooled, since spike-specific TCR depth and breadth were not found to differ between the two schedules. Enrollment into the trials was organized by age into subgroups of 18-55, 56-69 and 70-plus years, and those subgroups contained roughly 160, 29 and 62 TCR-sequenced participants, respectively. TCR sequencing covered more than 230 trial participants: approximately 200 given two doses of AZD1222 and approximately 26 given two doses of MenACWY control vaccine.

The CDR3 regions of human TCRbeta chains were analyzed by immunosequencing. In the source study's methods: TCRs in the repertoires were matched against a reference library of SARS-CoV-2-specific TCRs that had been generated with the MIRA antigen-specificity platform. Breadth meant the fraction of unique TCRs that were SARS-CoV-2-associated, whereas depth meant the fraction of total T cells that were SARS-CoV-2-associated. Each spike-specific TCR was assigned to its reactive spike region and to a CD4 or CD8 class using the MIRA data. Log10-transformed breadth and depth values were compared by one-way ANOVA with Sidak's multiple comparisons tests. Here the immuneACCESS table is served through TCRdb, limited to in-frame sequences with V and J called. Missing clones are a known gap in these copies; in checked studies unresolved V genes cover under half, and the rest lacks a known reason. V and J calls plus clone size are reproduced from that table; the DNA served to infer D and trimming. For this sample the table gives 150,000 to 200,000 clones, of which almost 95% were detected only once. The ten largest account for 10% of the sample.

What the research found in general, with its limitations: Participants were mostly white British and included more females than males, and it was suggested by the authors that clonal diversity may have been underestimated. Conclusions about previously exposed vaccinees are limited, since just 5 to 7 AZD1222 recipients were seropositive for SARS-CoV-2 at baseline. Reportedly, almost half of the unique spike-specific TCRs recognized epitopes lying outside the regions that are mutated in the B.1.351 and B.1.1.7 variants. Because no day 14 peak-response samples were available, the repertoires could be characterized only after the peak T cell response. Spike-specific TCR breadth and depth rose significantly after two AZD1222 doses compared with day 0 and with MenACWY recipients. The 56-69-year group was small, and its depth increase did not reach significance, likely because of low power. CD4 TCRs associated with the vaccine covered the entire spike protein, and the dominant responses were in regions 160-218 and 743-854.

This specimen's time point label, interpreted: baseline before first vaccination. Samples from vaccinated people were obtained from the UK trials COV001 and COV002, which included a single-blind randomized controlled phase 2/3 trial of AZD1222 (ChAdOx1 nCoV-19) in healthy adults. For TCRbeta chain sequencing, PBMC samples were collected from trial participants at day 0 and at day 28 after the second dose. Clipping removes 6 bases from V and 6 bases from J, with 10 as the unmatched junction base count. CDR1 is given as SNHLY and CDR2 as FYNNEI, both from the germline V gene. Spanning cysteine to phenylalanine, the CDR3 consists of 15 amino acids. The entry retains the CDR3 DNA only, 45 bases that are in frame from base 1. Comments on this clone: What this receptor recognizes is not known. Base qualities are not at hand, and no much larger clone is one base apart.

The sequence was obtained from an adult in good health. The chain is made from TRBV2 and TRBJ1-4; 7 bases in the middle match TRBD1. The sequenced sample was peripheral blood, obtained on day 0 of AZD1222 vaccination. The CDR3 is CASSAGQAGYEKLFF. The nucleotide sequence reads TGTGCCAGCAGCGCAGGACAGGCGGGGTATGAAAAACTGTTTTTT.